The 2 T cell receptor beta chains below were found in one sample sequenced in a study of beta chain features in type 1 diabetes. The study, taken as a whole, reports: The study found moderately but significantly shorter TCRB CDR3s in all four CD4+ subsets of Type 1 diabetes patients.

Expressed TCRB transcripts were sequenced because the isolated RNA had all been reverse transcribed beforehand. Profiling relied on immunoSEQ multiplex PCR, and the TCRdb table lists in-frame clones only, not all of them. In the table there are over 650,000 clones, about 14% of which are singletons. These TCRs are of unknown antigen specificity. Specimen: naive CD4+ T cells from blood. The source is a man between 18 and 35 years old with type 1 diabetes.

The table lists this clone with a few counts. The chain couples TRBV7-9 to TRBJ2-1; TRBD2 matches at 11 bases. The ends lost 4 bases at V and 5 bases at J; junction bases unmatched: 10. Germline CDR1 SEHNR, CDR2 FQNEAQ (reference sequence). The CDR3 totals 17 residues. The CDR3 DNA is TGTGCCAGCAGCTCTCTTACCGGGACTAGCGGTGACAATGAGCAGTTCTTC. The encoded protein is CASSSLTGTSGDNEQFF.

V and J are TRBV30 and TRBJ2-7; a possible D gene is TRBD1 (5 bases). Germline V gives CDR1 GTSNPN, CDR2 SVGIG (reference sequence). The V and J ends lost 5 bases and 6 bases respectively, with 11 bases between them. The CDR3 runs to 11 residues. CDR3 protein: CAWGRVSEQYF. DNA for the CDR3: TGTGCCTGGGGCAGGGTATCCGAGCAGTACTTC. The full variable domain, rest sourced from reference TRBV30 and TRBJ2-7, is SQTIHQWPATLVQPVGSPLSLECTVEGTSNPNLYWYRQAAGRGLQLLFYSVGIGQISSEVPQNLSASRPQDRQFILSSKKLLLSDSGFYLCAWGRVSEQYFGPGTRLTVT.